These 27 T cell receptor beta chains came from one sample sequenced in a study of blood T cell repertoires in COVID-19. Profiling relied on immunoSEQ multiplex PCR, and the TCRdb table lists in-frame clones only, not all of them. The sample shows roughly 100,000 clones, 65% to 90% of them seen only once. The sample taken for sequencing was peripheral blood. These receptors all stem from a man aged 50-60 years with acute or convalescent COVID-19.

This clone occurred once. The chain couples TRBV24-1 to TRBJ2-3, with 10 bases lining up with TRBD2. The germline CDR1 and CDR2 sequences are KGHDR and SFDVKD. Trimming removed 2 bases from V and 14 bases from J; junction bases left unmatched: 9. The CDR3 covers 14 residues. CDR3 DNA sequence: TGTGCCACCAGTGATTCCGGGACTAGCGCCTCAAGGTATTTT. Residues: CATSDSGTSASRYF.

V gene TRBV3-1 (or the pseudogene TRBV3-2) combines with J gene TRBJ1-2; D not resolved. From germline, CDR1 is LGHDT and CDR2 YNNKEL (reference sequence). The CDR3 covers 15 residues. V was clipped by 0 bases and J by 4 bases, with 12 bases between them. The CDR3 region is CASSQEGRESYGYTF. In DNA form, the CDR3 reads TGTGCCAGCAGCCAAGAGGGTAGGGAGAGCTATGGCTACACCTTC.

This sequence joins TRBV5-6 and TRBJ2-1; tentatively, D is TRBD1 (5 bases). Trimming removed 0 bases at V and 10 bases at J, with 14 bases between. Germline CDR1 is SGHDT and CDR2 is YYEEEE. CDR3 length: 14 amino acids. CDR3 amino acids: CASSLGQSPGEQFF. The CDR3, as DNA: TGTGCCAGCAGCTTGGGACAGTCTCCCGGGGAGCAGTTCTTC. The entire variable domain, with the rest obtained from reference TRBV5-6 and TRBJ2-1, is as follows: DAGVTQSPTHLIKTRGQQVTLRCSPKSGHDTVSWYQQALGQGPQFIFQYYEEEERQRGNFPDRFSGHQFPNYSSELNVNALLLGDSALYLCASSLGQSPGEQFFGPGTRLTVL.

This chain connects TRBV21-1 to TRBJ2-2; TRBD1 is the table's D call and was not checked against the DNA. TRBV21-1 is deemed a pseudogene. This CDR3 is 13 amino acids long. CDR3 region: CASKGEPTGELFF. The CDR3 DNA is TGTGCCAGCAAGGGGGAGCCCACCGGGGAGCTGTTTTTT.

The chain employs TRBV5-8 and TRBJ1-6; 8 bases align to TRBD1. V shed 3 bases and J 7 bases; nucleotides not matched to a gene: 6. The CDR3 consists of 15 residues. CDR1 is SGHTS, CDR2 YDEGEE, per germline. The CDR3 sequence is CASSSDRGRNSPLHF. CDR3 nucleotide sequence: TGTGCCAGCAGCTCCGACAGGGGAAGGAATTCACCCCTCCACTTT. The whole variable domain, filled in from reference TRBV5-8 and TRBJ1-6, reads EAGVTQSPTHLIKTRGQQATLRCSPISGHTSVYWYQQALGLGLQFLLWYDEGEERNRGNFPPRFSGRQFPNYSSELNVNALELEDSALYLCASSSDRGRNSPLHFGNGTRLTVT.

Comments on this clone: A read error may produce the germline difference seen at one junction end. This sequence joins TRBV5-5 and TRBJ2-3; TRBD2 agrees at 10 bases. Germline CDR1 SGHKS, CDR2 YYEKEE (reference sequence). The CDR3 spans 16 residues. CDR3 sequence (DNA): TGTGCCAGCAGATTGGGGCCTAGCGGGAGTAAAGATACGCAGTATTTT. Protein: CASRLGPSGSKDTQYF.

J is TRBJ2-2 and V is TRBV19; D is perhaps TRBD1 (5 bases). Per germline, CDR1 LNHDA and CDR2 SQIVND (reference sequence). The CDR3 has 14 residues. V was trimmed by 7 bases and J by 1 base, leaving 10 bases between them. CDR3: CASTMDKNTGELFF. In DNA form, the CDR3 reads TGTGCCAGTACCATGGACAAGAACACCGGGGAGCTGTTTTTT.

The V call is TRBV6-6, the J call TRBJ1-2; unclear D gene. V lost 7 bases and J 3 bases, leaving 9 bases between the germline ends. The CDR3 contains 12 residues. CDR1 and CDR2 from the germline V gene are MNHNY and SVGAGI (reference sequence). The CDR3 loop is CASTPDYYGYTF. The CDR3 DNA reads TGTGCCAGCACCCCAGACTACTATGGCTACACCTTC.

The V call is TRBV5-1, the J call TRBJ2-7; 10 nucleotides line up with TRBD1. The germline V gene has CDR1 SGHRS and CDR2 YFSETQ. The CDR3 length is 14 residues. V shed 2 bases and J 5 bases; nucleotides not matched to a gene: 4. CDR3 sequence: CASSFPGTGDEQYF. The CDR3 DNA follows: TGCGCCAGCAGCTTTCCCGGGACAGGGGACGAGCAGTACTTC.

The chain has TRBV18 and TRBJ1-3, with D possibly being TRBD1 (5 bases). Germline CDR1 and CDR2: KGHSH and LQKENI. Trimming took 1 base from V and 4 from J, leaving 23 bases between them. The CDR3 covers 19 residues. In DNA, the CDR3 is TGTGCCAGCTCACCACGCGCAGGGAACCCCAGCCCTATAGGAAACACCATATATTTT. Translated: CASSPRAGNPSPIGNTIYF. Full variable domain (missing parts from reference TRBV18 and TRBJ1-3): NAGVMQNPRHLVRRRGQEARLRCSPMKGHSHVYWYRQLPEEGLKFMVYLQKENIIDESGMPKERFSAEFPKEGPSILRIQQVVRGDSAAYFCASSPRAGNPSPIGNTIYFGEGSWLTVV.

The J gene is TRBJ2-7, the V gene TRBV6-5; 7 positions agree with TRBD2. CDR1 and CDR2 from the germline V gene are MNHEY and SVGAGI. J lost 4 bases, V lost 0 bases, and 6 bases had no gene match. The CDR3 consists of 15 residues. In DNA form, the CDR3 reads TGTGCCAGCAGTTACTCCGGGACGGGACTATACGAGCAGTACTTC. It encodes CASSYSGTGLYEQYF.

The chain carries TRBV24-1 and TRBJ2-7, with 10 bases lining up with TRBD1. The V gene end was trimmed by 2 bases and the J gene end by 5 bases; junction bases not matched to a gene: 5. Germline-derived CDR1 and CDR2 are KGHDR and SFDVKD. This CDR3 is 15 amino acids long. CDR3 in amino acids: CATSDSGQGTHEQYF. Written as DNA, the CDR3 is TGTGCCACCAGTGATTCGGGACAGGGGACCCACGAGCAGTACTTC.

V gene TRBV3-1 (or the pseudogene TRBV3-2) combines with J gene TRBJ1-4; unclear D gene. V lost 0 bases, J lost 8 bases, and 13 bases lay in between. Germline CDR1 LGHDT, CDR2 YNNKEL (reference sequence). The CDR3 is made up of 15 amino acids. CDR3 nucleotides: TGTGCCAGCAGCCAAGAAGGAGGTTCTGCCGAAAAACTGTTTTTT. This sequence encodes CASSQEGGSAEKLFF.

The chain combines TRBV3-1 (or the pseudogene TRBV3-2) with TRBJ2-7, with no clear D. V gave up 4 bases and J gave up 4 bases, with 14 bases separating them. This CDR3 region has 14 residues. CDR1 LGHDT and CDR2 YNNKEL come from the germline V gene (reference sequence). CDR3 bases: TGTGCCAGCAGCCGAAACAATGATGGTTACGAGCAGTACTTC. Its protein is CASSRNNDGYEQYF.

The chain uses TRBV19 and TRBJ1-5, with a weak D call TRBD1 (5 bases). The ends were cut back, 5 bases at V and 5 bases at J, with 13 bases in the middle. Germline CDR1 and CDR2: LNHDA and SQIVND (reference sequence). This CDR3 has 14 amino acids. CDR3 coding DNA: TGTGCCAGTAGTCGGGGGGTAGACCATCAGCCCCAGCATTTT. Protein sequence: CASSRGVDHQPQHF.

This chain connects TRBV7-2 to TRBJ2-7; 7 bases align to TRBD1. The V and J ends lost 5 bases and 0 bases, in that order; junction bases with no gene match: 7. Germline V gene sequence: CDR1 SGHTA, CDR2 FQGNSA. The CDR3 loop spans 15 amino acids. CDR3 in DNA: TGTGCCAGCAGCCCAAGGACAGGTAGCTCCTACGAGCAGTACTTC. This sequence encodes CASSPRTGSSYEQYF.

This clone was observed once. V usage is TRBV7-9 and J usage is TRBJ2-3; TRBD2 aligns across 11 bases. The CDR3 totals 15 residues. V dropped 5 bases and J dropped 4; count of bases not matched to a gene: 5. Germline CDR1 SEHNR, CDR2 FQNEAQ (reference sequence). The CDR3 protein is CASSPLAGAADTQYF. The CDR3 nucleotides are TGTGCCAGCAGCCCACTAGCGGGGGCCGCAGATACGCAGTATTTT.

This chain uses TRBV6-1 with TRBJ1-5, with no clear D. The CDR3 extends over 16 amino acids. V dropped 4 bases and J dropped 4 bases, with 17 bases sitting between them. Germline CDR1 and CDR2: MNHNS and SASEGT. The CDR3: CASSVASGFGNQPQHF. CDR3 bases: TGTGCCAGCAGTGTCGCCTCCGGGTTTGGTAATCAGCCCCAGCATTTT.

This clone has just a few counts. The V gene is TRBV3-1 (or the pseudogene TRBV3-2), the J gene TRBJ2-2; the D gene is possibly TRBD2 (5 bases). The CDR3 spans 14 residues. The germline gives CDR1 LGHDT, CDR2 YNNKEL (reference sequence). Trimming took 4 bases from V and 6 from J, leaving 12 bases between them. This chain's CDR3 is CASSRRGSPGELFF. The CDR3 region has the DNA TGTGCCAGCAGCCGAAGAGGGAGCCCCGGGGAGCTGTTTTTT.

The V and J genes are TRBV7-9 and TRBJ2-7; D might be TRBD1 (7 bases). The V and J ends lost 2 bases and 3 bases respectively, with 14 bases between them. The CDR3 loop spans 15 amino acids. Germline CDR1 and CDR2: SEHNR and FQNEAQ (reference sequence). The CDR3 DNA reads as TGTGCCAGCAGCTTATCGGGCAGGGGGGACTACGAGCAGTACTTC. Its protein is CASSLSGRGDYEQYF.

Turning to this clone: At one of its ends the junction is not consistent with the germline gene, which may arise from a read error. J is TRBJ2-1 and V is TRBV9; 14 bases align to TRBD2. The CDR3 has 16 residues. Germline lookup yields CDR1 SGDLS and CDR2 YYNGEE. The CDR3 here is CVSSLTGTSGSHEQFF. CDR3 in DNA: TGTGTCAGCAGCCTGACCGGGACTAGCGGGAGCCATGAGCAGTTCTTC.

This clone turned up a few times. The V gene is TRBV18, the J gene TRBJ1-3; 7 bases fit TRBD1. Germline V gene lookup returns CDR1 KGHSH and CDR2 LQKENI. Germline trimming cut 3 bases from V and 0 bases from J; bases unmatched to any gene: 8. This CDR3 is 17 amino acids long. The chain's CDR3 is CASSPNSGQNSGNTIYF. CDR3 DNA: TGTGCCAGCTCACCCAACTCGGGACAGAACTCTGGAAACACCATATATTTT.

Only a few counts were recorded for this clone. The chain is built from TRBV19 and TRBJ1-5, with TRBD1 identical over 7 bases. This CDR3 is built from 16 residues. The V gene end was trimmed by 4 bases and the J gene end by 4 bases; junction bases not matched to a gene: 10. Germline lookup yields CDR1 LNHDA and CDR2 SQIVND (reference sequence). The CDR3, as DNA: TGTGCCAGTAGTACGTATCCGGGACAGAATAATCAGCCCCAGCATTTT. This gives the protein CASSTYPGQNNQPQHF.

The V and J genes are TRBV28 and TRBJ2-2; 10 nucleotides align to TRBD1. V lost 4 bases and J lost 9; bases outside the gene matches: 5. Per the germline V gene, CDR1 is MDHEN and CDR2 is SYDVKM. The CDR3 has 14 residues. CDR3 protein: CASSSGQGPRELFF. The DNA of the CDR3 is TGTGCCAGCAGTTCGGGACAGGGGCCCCGGGAGCTGTTTTTT.

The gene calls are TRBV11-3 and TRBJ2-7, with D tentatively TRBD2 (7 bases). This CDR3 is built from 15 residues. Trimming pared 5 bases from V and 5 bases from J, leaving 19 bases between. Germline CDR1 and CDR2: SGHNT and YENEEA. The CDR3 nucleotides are TGTGCCAGCAGCGGCCGGGGGGCCATTGCTCACGAGCAGTACTTC. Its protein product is CASSGRGAIAHEQYF.

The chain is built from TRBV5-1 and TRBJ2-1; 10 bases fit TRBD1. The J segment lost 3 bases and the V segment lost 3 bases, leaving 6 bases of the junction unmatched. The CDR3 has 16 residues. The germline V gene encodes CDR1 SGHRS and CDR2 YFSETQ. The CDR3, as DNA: TGCGCCAGCAGCTCCAAGACAGGGGGCGGCTACAATGAGCAGTTCTTC. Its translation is CASSSKTGGGYNEQFF.

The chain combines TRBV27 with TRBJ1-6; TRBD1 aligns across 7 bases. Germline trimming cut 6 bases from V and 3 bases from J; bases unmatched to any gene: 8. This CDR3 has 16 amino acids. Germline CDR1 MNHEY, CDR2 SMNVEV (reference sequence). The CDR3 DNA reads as TGTGCCAGCAGCTCACAGACAGGGATCTATAATTCACCCCTCCACTTT. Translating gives CASSSQTGIYNSPLHF.